This is a list of T cell receptor beta chains from one sample in a study of blood T cell repertoires in COVID-19. The assay was immunoSEQ multiplex PCR, and TCRdb's table has in-frame clones only and misses some. The sample includes roughly 100,000 clones, roughly 90% seen only once; the top ten take more than 1.5%. Material: peripheral blood. Every receptor here comes from a woman aged 45-60 years with COVID-19, enrolled during active disease. Both conserved end residues are part of each CDR3. A D gene is named only where the DNA matches it firmly. Size is stated for part of the rows, as once, few or many counts, or as a class when the clone is expanded.

j_gene | d_gene | v_gene | abundance | CDR3aa | CDR3nt
TRBJ1-5 | TRBD1 | TRBV23-1 | NA | CASSQTHRGRHQPQHF | TGCGCCAGCAGTCAAACCCACAGGGGTAGACATCAGCCCCAGCATTTT
TRBJ2-1 | TRBD2 | TRBV24-1 | NA | CATSDRSGGVYNEQFF | TGTGCCACCAGTGACCGTAGCGGGGGAGTCTACAATGAGCAGTTCTTC
TRBJ1-2 | NA | TRBV18 | NA | CASSLGDYGYTF | TGTGCCAGCTCACTAGGGGACTATGGCTACACCTTC
TRBJ2-2 | TRBD2 | TRBV19 | NA | CASSLAGLDTGELFF | TGTGCCAGTTCACTAGCGGGGCTTGACACCGGGGAGCTGTTTTTT
TRBJ1-5 | TRBD1 | TRBV5-8 | once | CASSLDRGVGQPQHF | TGTGCCAGCAGCTTAGACAGGGGAGTAGGTCAGCCCCAGCATTTT
TRBJ2-5 | NA | TRBV24-1 | NA | CATSDTRRTQETQYF | TGTGCCACCAGTGATACAAGACGGACACAAGAGACCCAGTACTTC
TRBJ1-6 | NA | TRBV28 | NA | CASSFGRAYNSPLHF | TGTGCCAGCAGTTTCGGGCGGGCGTATAATTCACCCCTCCACTTT
TRBJ2-1 | TRBD1 | TRBV3-1/TRBV3-2 | NA | CASSQDTGTAYNEQFF | TGTGCCAGCAGCCAAGATACGGGGACAGCCTACAATGAGCAGTTCTTC
TRBJ1-2 | TRBD1 | TRBV5-6 | NA | CASSLRTGRAYSTF | TGTGCCAGCAGCCTAAGGACAGGGAGGGCGTATAGTACCTTC
TRBJ1-2 | TRBD1 | TRBV7-6 | NA | CASSQWDRADYGYTF | TGTGCCAGCAGCCAGTGGGACAGGGCTGATTATGGCTACACCTTC
TRBJ1-5 | TRBD1 | TRBV10-3 | NA | CAISGTGGEQPQHF | TGTGCCATCAGTGGAACAGGGGGGGAACAGCCCCAGCATTTT
TRBJ1-1 | TRBD1 | TRBV28 | NA | CASSPSGQGGTEAFF | TGTGCCAGCAGTCCCTCGGGACAGGGAGGCACTGAAGCTTTCTTT
TRBJ1-2 | NA | TRBV5-1 | NA | CASSVVIGDYGYTF | TGCGCCAGCAGCGTGGTAATCGGGGACTATGGCTACACCTTC
TRBJ2-2 | TRBD2 | TRBV5-8 | once | CASSPGPQRGFAGELFF | TGTGCCAGCAGCCCAGGCCCCCAGCGGGGGTTCGCCGGGGAGCTGTTTTTT
TRBJ2-2 | NA | TRBV19 | NA | CASSVIQGAGELFF | TGTGCCAGTAGTGTTATACAGGGAGCCGGGGAGCTGTTTTTT
TRBJ1-6 | NA | TRBV14 | few | CASSLVAGPKNSPLHF | TGTGCCAGCAGCCTTGTTGCGGGACCAAAGAATTCACCCCTCCACTTT